The source of this T cell receptor (beta chain) is a study of T cell changes during pregnancy in multiple sclerosis. The CDR3 contains 14 residues. The germline V gene encodes CDR1 MGHRA and CDR2 YSYEKL. Deletions cut 8 bases from V and 0 bases from J, with 14 bases between. Using immunoSEQ multiplex PCR, the repertoire was profiled, and TCRdb retains in-frame clones only, with some absent. The sample includes over 30,000 clones, 88% of them seen just once. The chain couples TRBV4-1 to TRBJ2-7, with D uncertain. The source was CD4+ T cells from peripheral blood mononuclear cells, collected before pregnancy. The source of this sequence is a female donor with multiple sclerosis, enrolled in a pregnancy study. This CDR3 is CASALREVSYEQYF. CDR3 DNA sequence: TGCGCCAGCGCCTTGCGAGAGGTCTCCTACGAGCAGTACTTC.